The next 20 T cell receptor beta chains were all read from a single sample in a study of T-cell memory formation after mild COVID-19. TCRdb re-called the 5' RACE reads with MiXCR, one entry per CDR3 protein. The sample lists about 560,000 distinct CDR3 sequences, 15% to 20% occurring once. The specimen sequenced was PBMCs or a T cell subset sorted from them (not recorded which). The receptors here all came from an adult woman who had mild COVID-19 (a few samples of this study predate the infection). Cell type and time point are not known.

The chain uses TRBV5-6 and TRBJ2-1; a weak D match, TRBD1 (6 bases). CDR3 length: 16 residues. V lost 0 bases and J lost 7, with 17 bases in between. The germline gives CDR1 SGHDT, CDR2 YYEEEE. CDR3: CASSLVDRSPVNEQFF. In DNA form, the CDR3 reads TGTGCCAGCAGCTTGGTGGACAGATCCCCGGTAAATGAGCAGTTCTTC.

The CDR3 DNA sequence: TGCGCCAGCAGCTTGAAGGGGCAGGACACTGAAGCTTTCTTT. It yields the protein CASSLKGQDTEAFF. The chain carries TRBV5-1 and TRBJ1-1; TRBD1 is a possible D gene (5 bases). This CDR3 has 14 residues. Germline loops: CDR1 SGHRS, CDR2 YFSETQ. Trimming cost V 1 base and J 3 bases, with 10 bases left between them.

This clonotype was counted between two and nine times. This sequence joins TRBV14 and TRBJ2-7; unclear D gene. The ends were cut back, 8 bases at V and 5 bases at J, with 13 bases in the middle. Looked up from germline, CDR1 is SGHDN and CDR2 is FVKESK. The CDR3 sequence is 12 residues long. This chain's CDR3 is CASSVTLDEQYF. CDR3 DNA: TGTGCCAGCTCGGTGACCCTTGACGAGCAGTACTTC.

This clonotype was picked up many times. The rearrangement uses TRBV7-3 and TRBJ2-1; 14 bases are a match to TRBD2. Germline V gene sequence: CDR1 SGHTA, CDR2 FQGTGA. V was clipped by 4 bases and J by 8 bases; unmatched bases: 7. This CDR3 is 16 amino acids long. CDR3 residues: CASSSMTSGGADEQFF. CDR3 sequence (DNA): TGTGCCAGCAGCTCGATGACTAGCGGGGGGGCTGATGAGCAGTTCTTC. The complete variable domain, with remaining parts taken from reference TRBV7-3 and TRBJ2-1, reads GAGVSQTPSNKVTEKGKYVELRCDPISGHTALYWYRQSLGQGPEFLIYFQGTGAADDSGLPNDRFFAVRPEGSVSTLKIQRTERGDSAVYLCASSSMTSGGADEQFFGPGTRLTVL.

This clonotype appeared a few times. The chain uses TRBV18 and TRBJ1-5, with D hard to call. Germline loops: CDR1 KGHSH, CDR2 LQKENI. This CDR3 is built from 14 residues. The V and J ends lost 1 base and 6 bases respectively, with 10 bases between them. The CDR3 DNA sequence: TGTGCCAGCTCACCACAGAGAACGGGTCAGCCCCAGCATTTT. It specifies CASSPQRTGQPQHF.

The chain couples TRBV12-3 or TRBV12-4 to TRBJ2-3; tentatively, D is TRBD2 (5 bases). This CDR3 spans 12 amino acids. Trimming took 7 bases from V and 8 from J, leaving 13 bases between them. The CDR3: CASMGRGGTQYF. CDR3 in DNA: TGTGCCAGCATGGGAAGAGGAGGTACGCAGTATTTT.

The chain combines TRBV12-3 or TRBV12-4 with TRBJ1-2; the D is unclear. This CDR3 has 14 amino acids. Trimming cost V 3 bases and J 0 bases, with 8 bases left between them. The CDR3 protein is CASSFYGSNYGYTF. The CDR3 DNA follows: TGTGCCAGCAGTTTTTACGGCTCTAACTATGGCTACACCTTC.

A few counts support this clonotype. The genes are TRBV27 and TRBJ1-5, with 8 bases matching TRBD1. V shed 4 bases and J 2 bases; nucleotides not matched to a gene: 4. Per germline, CDR1 MNHEY and CDR2 SMNVEV (reference sequence). The CDR3 spans 15 residues. The CDR3 protein is CASSYDRGGNQPQHF. CDR3 bases: TGTGCCAGCAGTTACGACAGGGGTGGCAATCAGCCCCAGCATTTT.

This clonotype was picked up a small number of times. This chain joins TRBV6-1 and TRBJ1-5; 7 bases agree with TRBD1. Per the germline V gene, CDR1 is MNHNS and CDR2 is SASEGT. The CDR3 consists of 13 residues. V lost 9 bases to trimming and J lost 2 bases; unmatched junction nucleotides: 4. CDR3 loop: CASEDRGNQPQHF. CDR3 nucleotide sequence: TGTGCCAGTGAAGACAGGGGCAATCAGCCCCAGCATTTT.

This clonotype was seen only a few times. The chain links TRBV24-1 to TRBJ2-5; possibly TRBD1 for D (6 bases). The V and J ends lost 3 bases and 5 bases respectively, with 12 bases between them. Germline V gene sequence: CDR1 KGHDR, CDR2 SFDVKD. This CDR3 contains 14 residues. The CDR3 DNA reads TGTGCCACCAGTGATGGGGGCAGTTGGGAGACCCAGTACTTC. Translating gives CATSDGGSWETQYF.

The gene calls are TRBV4-1 and TRBJ2-3; 11 nucleotides agree with TRBD2. This CDR3 contains 18 residues. The V segment lost 0 bases and the J segment 6 bases; nucleotides outside the gene matches: 11. CDR1 MGHRA and CDR2 YSYEKL come from the germline V gene. The CDR3 spells CASSQEPLAGGLVDTQYF. Written as DNA, the CDR3 is TGCGCCAGCAGCCAAGAACCTCTAGCGGGGGGCCTTGTGGATACGCAGTATTTT.

In its sample, this clonotype was seen many times. This rearrangement joins TRBV5-1 to TRBJ1-1; the match to TRBD1 covers 10 bases. CDR3 length: 14 amino acids. Trimming at V came to 5 bases and at J to 4 bases, leaving 5 bases not matched to a gene. Germline V lookup: CDR1 SGHRS, CDR2 YFSETQ. CDR3 sequence: CASSRQGAGTEAFF. DNA of the CDR3: TGCGCCAGCAGTAGACAGGGGGCAGGCACTGAAGCTTTCTTT.

The chain combines TRBV29-1 with TRBJ1-1, with 9 bases lining up with TRBD1. Trimming at V came to 2 bases and at J to 2 bases, leaving 3 bases not matched to a gene. Looked up from germline, CDR1 is SQVTM and CDR2 is ANQGSEA. The CDR3 runs to 14 residues. The chain's CDR3 is CSVERGQGNTEAFF. As DNA, the CDR3 is TGCAGCGTTGAAAGGGGACAGGGTAACACTGAAGCTTTCTTT.

This clonotype was counted ten times or more. This chain joins TRBV12-3 or TRBV12-4 and TRBJ1-1; D remains unclear. Trimming took off 5 bases at V and 5 bases at J, with 12 bases between the two ends. This CDR3 has 13 amino acids. CDR3 DNA sequence: TGTGCCAGCAGTCCATCTCTCGAGACTGAAGCTTTCTTT. Amino acids: CASSPSLETEAFF.

V gene TRBV30 combines with J gene TRBJ2-1; D gene uncertain. Germline CDR1 GTSNPN, CDR2 SVGIG (reference sequence). The CDR3 sequence is 14 residues long. The V and J ends lost 4 bases and 7 bases respectively, with 17 bases between them. The CDR3 nucleotides read TGTGCCTGGAACCAACAGATAAACGCGAATGAGCAGTTCTTC. Amino acid sequence: CAWNQQINANEQFF.

The table lists this clonotype with a few counts. The gene calls are TRBV20-1 and TRBJ2-3; no firm D call. There are 15 residues in the CDR3. CDR1 is DFQATT and CDR2 is SNEGSKA in the germline V gene (reference sequence). The V end lost 2 bases, the J end lost 5 bases, and 17 bases lay between the germline ends. In DNA form, the CDR3 reads TGCAGTGCTAGAATTAGTTTTGGGCACGGAGATACGCAGTATTTT. Translation gives CSARISFGHGDTQYF.

The sample holds many counts of this clonotype. The CDR3 DNA is TGTGCCAGCAGCCCAGAGGGGAACACTGAAGCTTTCTTT. As protein: CASSPEGNTEAFF. The rearrangement uses TRBV18 and TRBJ1-1; D gene uncertain. Trimming removed 8 bases from V and 1 base from J, with 11 bases in between. Germline V gene data show CDR1 as KGHSH and CDR2 as LQKENI. This CDR3 comprises 13 residues.

The table lists this clonotype with a count of one. The chain employs TRBV9 and TRBJ1-2; the D is unclear. Germline V gene sequence: CDR1 SGDLS, CDR2 YYNGEE. V lost 4 bases, J lost 8 bases, and 21 bases lay in between. CDR3 size: 15 residues. The CDR3 DNA sequence: TGTGCCAGCAGCACCCACGGGCCTTACCCGGGCGGCTACACCTTC. Amino acid sequence: CASSTHGPYPGGYTF.

This clonotype has only a few counts. The chain carries TRBV7-8 and TRBJ1-1, with TRBD1 as a possible D gene (6 bases). The ends were cut back, 5 bases at V and 3 bases at J, with 16 bases in the middle. CDR3 length equals 15 residues. Germline CDR1 SGHVS, CDR2 FQNEAQ. The CDR3: CASSRGQGLDTEAFF. The CDR3 nucleotides read TGTGCCAGCAGCCGCGGGCAGGGGCTGGACACTGAAGCTTTCTTT. The full variable domain, its missing parts supplied by reference TRBV7-8 and TRBJ1-1, is GAGVSQSPRYKVAKRGQDVALRCDPISGHVSLFWYQQALGQGPEFLTYFQNEAQLDKSGLPSDRFFAERPEGSVSTLKIQRTQQEDSAVYLCASSRGQGLDTEAFFGQGTRLTVV.

The chain joins TRBV5-1 to TRBJ2-5; 9 bases are a match to TRBD1. The CDR3 runs to 14 residues. J was trimmed by 7 bases and V by 4 bases; bases with no gene match: 8. Germline lookup yields CDR1 SGHRS and CDR2 YFSETQ. The CDR3 DNA is TGCGCCAGCAGCCTAGGGACAGGGCAGGGGACCCAGTACTTC. This gives the protein CASSLGTGQGTQYF.